This TCR beta chain was found in a study of Ad26.COV2.S vaccination and SARS-CoV-2 variants. Findings and caveats of the study: A substantial breadth of spike-specific CD8+ and CD4+ T cell responses after vaccination has been reported. TCR breadth and depth analyses may have underestimated total T cell responses. Vaccine recipients had higher spike-specific TCR breadth than placebo recipients. For non-spike TCRs, breadth in vaccine recipients resembled that in placebo recipients.

On this clone itself: Its antigen remains unidentified.

Here immunoSEQ multiplex PCR was the method, and the copy in TCRdb shows in-frame clones only, minus some. The sample carries under 150,000 clones, more than 80% recorded once. This sample comprised peripheral blood, obtained after recovery from COVID-19. This TCR came from a human donor who had recovered from COVID-19.

The CDR3 bases are TGTGCCAGTCTCGAGGGAACCTACAATGAGCAGTTCTTC. Protein: CASLEGTYNEQFF. The V gene is TRBV6-5, the J gene TRBJ2-1; possible D gene TRBD2, 5 bases. Germline lookup yields CDR1 MNHEY and CDR2 SVGAGI. The CDR3 length is 13 residues. V dropped 9 bases and J dropped 2 bases, with 11 bases sitting between them.